One sample yielded the 27 T cell receptor beta chains listed below, sequenced in a study of early T cells in non-severe SARS-CoV-2 infection. In TCRdb, the 5' RACE reads were re-called with MiXCR into one record per CDR3 protein. This table holds about 57,000 distinct CDR3 sequences, approximately 9.3% found once. The sample consisted of whole blood. These receptors were obtained from an adult who was a healthcare worker with PCR-confirmed SARS-CoV-2 infection or an uninfected control (not recorded which).

This clonotype was seen ten or more times. CDR3 DNA: TGTGCCACAGGACTAGCGGGAGTTCTAAATGAGCAGTTCTTC. It translates to CATGLAGVLNEQFF. The rearrangement links TRBV7-9 to TRBJ2-1; 13 bases align to TRBD2. Germline assignment: CDR1 SEHNR and CDR2 FQNEAQ (reference sequence). The ends lost 10 bases at V and 7 bases at J; junction bases unmatched: 7. CDR3 length: 14 residues.

A word on this clonotype: One junction end disagrees with the germline gene, perhaps due to a read error. The chain recombines TRBV3-1 with TRBJ2-1, with 7 nucleotides matching TRBD2. Germline assignment: CDR1 LGHDT and CDR2 YNNKEL (reference sequence). The CDR3 is 17 residues long. DNA for the CDR3: TGTGCCGGCAGCCAAGGTCGATTCGCGGGAGCGGGAAATGAGCAGTTCTTC. Its protein is CAGSQGRFAGAGNEQFF.

This clonotype was counted many times. This chain joins TRBV6-6 and TRBJ2-7; 10 bases map to TRBD1. Germline V CDR1 and CDR2: MNHNY, SVGAGI (reference sequence). J was trimmed by 1 base and V by 7 bases; bases with no gene match: 4. The CDR3 totals 14 residues. The CDR3 DNA sequence: TGTGCCAGCACCTGGGACAGGGGTTCCTACGAGCAGTACTTC. Translating it yields CASTWDRGSYEQYF.

This sequence joins TRBV20-1 and TRBJ1-6, with TRBD1 matching over 10 bases. The CDR3 has 13 amino acids. CDR1 and CDR2 (germline): DFQATT, SNEGSKA (reference sequence). Trimming cost V 6 bases and J 10 bases; bases outside gene matches: 6. The CDR3 reads CSALDRGRSPLHF. CDR3 nucleotides: TGCAGTGCGTTAGACAGGGGGCGATCACCCCTCCACTTT.

The chain uses TRBV7-2 and TRBJ2-1; 7 bases map to TRBD2. The CDR3 contains 16 residues. V trimming: 5 bases; J trimming: 0 bases; junction bases outside the gene matches: 7. Germline CDR1 and CDR2: SGHTA and FQGNSA. The DNA for the CDR3 is TGTGCCAGCAGCGCACGGACTAGGGGCTCCTACAATGAGCAGTTCTTC. Amino acid sequence: CASSARTRGSYNEQFF. Full variable domain (outside the CDR3, taken from reference TRBV7-2 and TRBJ2-1): GAGVSQSPSNKVTEKGKDVELRCDPISGHTALYWYRQSLGQGLEFLIYFQGNSAPDKSGLPSDRFSAERTGGSVSTLTIQRTQQEDSAVYLCASSARTRGSYNEQFFGPGTRLTVL.

This clonotype was counted a few times. The J gene is TRBJ1-6, the V gene TRBV7-9, with 7 bases that match TRBD1. Germline V gene lookup returns CDR1 SEHNR and CDR2 FQNEAQ (reference sequence). The length of the CDR3 is 14 residues. Germline trimming cut 4 bases from V and 7 bases from J; bases unmatched to any gene: 4. The CDR3, as DNA: TGTGCCAGCAGCTCGGGACAGAACAATTCACCCCTCCACTTT. Translation gives CASSSGQNNSPLHF.

The chain combines TRBV20-1 with TRBJ1-1, with 7 bases matching TRBD1. Germline V CDR1 and CDR2: DFQATT, SNEGSKA (reference sequence). V lost 0 bases to trimming and J lost 2 bases; unmatched junction nucleotides: 9. The CDR3 has 16 residues. This CDR3 reads CSARDPIRGLNTEAFF. The DNA for the CDR3 is TGCAGTGCTAGAGATCCGATAAGGGGGCTCAACACTGAAGCTTTCTTT.

Worth noting for this clonotype: A much larger clone lies one base from this, so it may be a read error. The V call is TRBV7-2, the J call TRBJ2-7, with TRBD2 matching 11 bases. From germline, CDR1 is SGHTA and CDR2 FQGNSA. The CDR3 sequence is 14 residues long. CDR3 protein: CVSSMTSGIDEQYF. The CDR3 DNA reads as TGTGTCAGCAGCATGACTAGCGGGATCGACGAGCAGTACTTC.

This clonotype was observed a few times. The genes are TRBV7-9 and TRBJ1-6; TRBD1 aligns across 9 bases. This CDR3 has 16 amino acids. The junction had 2 bases not matched to a gene; V was cut back by 4 bases and J by 1 base. Germline loops: CDR1 SEHNR, CDR2 FQNEAQ (reference sequence). In DNA form, the CDR3 reads TGTGCCAGCAGCTGGGACAGGGAGTCCTATAATTCACCCCTCCACTTT. As protein: CASSWDRESYNSPLHF.

With regard to this clonotype: One end of the junction varies from germline; a read error may be responsible. The chain carries TRBV30 and TRBJ1-5; D unresolved. The germline CDR1 and CDR2 sequences are GTSNPN and SVGIG (reference sequence). The CDR3 contains 14 residues. CDR3 bases: TGTGCCCGGAGTGTACGGGGAGCCAGAGGGCCCCAGCATTTT. Amino acids: CARSVRGARGPQHF.

The chain carries TRBV7-3 and TRBJ2-7; 8 bases agree with TRBD2. With V trimmed by 5 bases and J by 3 bases, 3 bases remained unmatched. Germline values: CDR1 SGHTA, CDR2 FQGTGA. The CDR3 totals 13 residues. The CDR3 reads CASSPAGGYEQYF. The CDR3 region has the DNA TGTGCCAGCAGCCCCGCGGGGGGCTACGAGCAGTACTTC.

This clonotype was observed many times. This chain joins TRBV12-3 or TRBV12-4 and TRBJ1-5; no definite D call. Trimming left V 5 bases short and J 7 bases short, with 15 bases between. This CDR3 has 14 amino acids. The CDR3 DNA reads as TGTGCCAGCAGTCAGGAGAGGAGGCGCCAGCCCCAGCATTTT. Amino acids: CASSQERRRQPQHF.

This clonotype was counted many times. The genes are TRBV18 and TRBJ1-5; D remains unclear. The CDR3 is 14 residues long. The ends were cut back, 6 bases at V and 4 bases at J, with 13 bases in the middle. Germline CDR1 reads KGHSH; CDR2 reads LQKENI. The CDR3 bases are TGTGCCAGCTCCCGCCGGCAGACTAATCAGCCCCAGCATTTT. It yields the protein CASSRRQTNQPQHF.

This clonotype was seen ten or more times. This chain connects TRBV18 to TRBJ2-1; D uncertain. The CDR3 spans 15 residues. Germline V gene data show CDR1 as KGHSH and CDR2 as LQKENI. Trimming stripped 1 base from V and 4 bases from J, with 11 bases between. DNA of the CDR3: TGTGCCAGCTCACCACAAAAAGGGCCGTACAATGAGCAGTTCTTC. Residues: CASSPQKGPYNEQFF.

The table lists this clonotype with many counts. The rearrangement joins TRBV7-2 to TRBJ2-5; no clear D gene. V shed 2 bases and J shed 5 bases, with 6 bases lying between them. Germline V gene lookup returns CDR1 SGHTA and CDR2 FQGNSA. The CDR3 contains 12 residues. DNA of the CDR3: TGTGCCAGCAGCTTATATACCGAGACCCAGTACTTC. It is translated as CASSLYTETQYF.

This clonotype was seen only a few times. The V call is TRBV7-9, the J call TRBJ1-3; TRBD1 might be the D (5 bases). CDR3 length: 15 residues. V was trimmed by 7 bases and J by 2 bases, leaving 15 bases between them. Germline assignment: CDR1 SEHNR and CDR2 FQNEAQ (reference sequence). CDR3 in amino acids: CASTKLGGAGNTIYF. The DNA for the CDR3 is TGTGCCAGCACCAAACTCGGAGGGGCTGGAAACACCATATATTTT.

This clonotype occurred many times. The chain is built from TRBV6-1 and TRBJ1-1; D remains ambiguous. There are 11 residues in the CDR3. Trimming pared 8 bases from V and 4 bases from J, leaving 8 bases between. Looked up from germline, CDR1 is MNHNS and CDR2 is SASEGT. Here the CDR3 reads CASGWGTEAFF. CDR3 DNA: TGTGCCAGCGGATGGGGCACTGAAGCTTTCTTT.

This clonotype was found many times. The chain couples TRBV10-1 to TRBJ2-1; 7 nucleotides line up with TRBD2. The V gene end was trimmed by 0 bases and the J gene end by 6 bases; junction bases not matched to a gene: 2. Looked up from germline, CDR1 is WNHNN and CDR2 is SYGVQD (reference sequence). This CDR3 has 14 residues. CDR3 in amino acids: CASSESGGSNEQFF. The CDR3 nucleotides are TGCGCCAGCAGTGAGTCTGGCGGGAGCAATGAGCAGTTCTTC.

The V gene is TRBV5-1, the J gene TRBJ2-5; 7 nucleotides agree with TRBD2. The J segment lost 4 bases and the V segment lost 2 bases, leaving 5 bases of the junction unmatched. The CDR3 length is 14 residues. Germline loops: CDR1 SGHRS, CDR2 YFSETQ. DNA for the CDR3: TGCGCCAGCAGCTTCGGGACTAATGGAGAGACCCAGTACTTC. This translates into CASSFGTNGETQYF.

J is TRBJ1-1 and V is TRBV29-1; D gene unclear. The germline V and J ends were trimmed by 7 bases and 1 base, with 13 bases remaining between them. The CDR3 is 13 residues long. CDR1 is SQVTM, CDR2 ANQGSEA, per germline. CDR3 bases: TGCAGCGGCTCCGGACGGAGGAACACTGAAGCTTTCTTT. Its protein is CSGSGRRNTEAFF.

V gene TRBV29-1 combines with J gene TRBJ2-6; no reliable D call. The germline gives CDR1 SQVTM, CDR2 ANQGSEA. V was clipped by 7 bases and J by 0 bases, with 7 bases between them. CDR3 length: 13 amino acids. The CDR3 DNA reads TGCAGCGGGCGTGTCTCTGGGGCCAACGTCCTGACTTTC. This sequence encodes CSGRVSGANVLTF.

This clonotype was seen at least ten times. The chain links TRBV14 to TRBJ1-2; the D is unclear. Per germline, CDR1 SGHDN and CDR2 FVKESK. Trimming took off 1 base at V and 5 bases at J, with 5 bases between the two ends. CDR3 length equals 12 residues. CDR3 protein: CASSQALYGYTF. Here the CDR3 DNA reads TGTGCCAGCAGCCAAGCCTTATATGGCTACACCTTC.

This clonotype appeared a few times. This chain links TRBV27 with TRBJ1-2, with 7 bases aligning to TRBD1. Germline CDR1 is MNHEY and CDR2 is SMNVEV (reference sequence). Trimming cost V 4 bases and J 4 bases; bases outside gene matches: 9. The CDR3 is 15 residues long. CDR3 DNA sequence: TGTGCCAGCAGTTCAACCGGGACAGCCTCCTATGGCTACACCTTC. This sequence encodes CASSSTGTASYGYTF.

The gene calls are TRBV5-5 and TRBJ2-7; D tentatively reads TRBD1 or TRBD2 (5 bases each). V was pared by 7 bases and J by 6 bases, with 17 bases between. The CDR3 runs to 13 residues. Germline loops: CDR1 SGHKS, CDR2 YYEKEE (reference sequence). CDR3 sequence (DNA): TGTGCCAGCTCCAGGACTCCTCAGGGCGAGCAGTACTTC. The encoded protein is CASSRTPQGEQYF.

This CDR3 reads CASSYSGGANTGELFF. The CDR3 coding sequence is TGTGCCAGCAGTTACTCAGGGGGCGCGAACACCGGGGAGCTGTTTTTT. This sequence joins TRBV6-2 or TRBV6-3 and TRBJ2-2, with 7 bases lining up with TRBD1. Germline CDR1 is MNHEY and CDR2 is SVGEGT. The CDR3 contains 16 residues. The V gene end was trimmed by 0 bases and the J gene end by 0 bases; junction bases not matched to a gene: 1.

This clonotype was picked up many times. V is TRBV30 and J is TRBJ2-7, with D possibly being TRBD2 (5 bases). Trimming took off 5 bases at V and 0 bases at J, with 17 bases between the two ends. The CDR3 has 15 amino acids. The V gene's germline CDR1 is GTSNPN and CDR2 SVGIG (reference sequence). The CDR3 spells CAWSRQLGLSYEQYF. The CDR3 bases are TGTGCCTGGTCACGACAACTAGGCCTCTCCTACGAGCAGTACTTC.

V is TRBV27 and J is TRBJ1-1; D is perhaps TRBD1 (5 bases). Germline V gene data show CDR1 as MNHEY and CDR2 as SMNVEV (reference sequence). Trimming stripped 2 bases from V and 5 bases from J, with 9 bases between. The CDR3 length is 13 residues. The CDR3 DNA sequence: TGTGCCAGCAGTTTAGGGGGGAAGACTGAAGCTTTCTTT. Residues: CASSLGGKTEAFF.